This T cell receptor beta chain was obtained from a study of memory CD4+ T cells and cytomegalovirus serostatus. The wider study: This sample comes from healthy Belgian adults, several CMV seropositive, under 25 seronegative. Study results and caveats: The CMV-associated TCR signature appears largely within the CD4+ memory repertoire. Median bootstrapped AUC for CMV status was just under 0.97 originally, less than 0.93 US-trained.

Germline V gene sequence: CDR1 KGHSH, CDR2 LQKENI. V lost 1 base, J lost 3 bases, and 6 bases lay in between. CDR3 length: 13 amino acids. The data were produced by immunoSEQ multiplex PCR, yet TCRdb's version contains in-frame clones alone and is incomplete. The sample lists 25,000 to 30,000 clones, over 70% seen once, with about 1% in the top ten. On this clone itself: Its specificity is unknown.

Single viable CD3+CD4+CD8-CD45RO+ cells were sorted as the memory CD4+ T cells. Positive selection with CD4 microbeads enriched total CD4+ T cells. The J gene is TRBJ1-2, the V gene TRBV18, with D uncertain. This receptor was taken from an adult in good health and CMV-seronegative. The specimen was memory CD4+ T cells from blood. The CDR3 protein is CASSPQRDYGYTF. CDR3 nucleotide sequence: TGTGCCAGCTCACCACAGAGGGACTATGGCTACACCTTC.